The 14 T cell receptor beta chains given below trace back to one sample, sequenced in a study of blood T cells in healthy people across ages. Alongside a J-beta primer mix, a sample-barcoded 5' primer served in a second PCR lasting 7 to 11 cycles. TCRdb redid the calling of the 5' RACE reads with MiXCR, one entry per CDR3 protein. Among about 730,000 distinct CDR3 sequences listed, around 46% were seen once. Input material: blood. These receptors originate from a woman in her sixties in good health.

This clonotype was detected only a few times. V is TRBV11-2 and J is TRBJ1-2; D gene uncertain. Germline assignment: CDR1 SGHAT and CDR2 FQNNGV. V was cut by 5 bases and J by 4 bases, with 11 bases left in between. The CDR3 sequence is 13 residues long. This CDR3 reads CASSPSMAYGYTF. DNA for the CDR3: TGTGCCAGCAGCCCATCGATGGCCTATGGCTACACCTTC.

V gene TRBV14 combines with J gene TRBJ2-1; TRBD2 matches 9 bases. This CDR3 has 17 residues. CDR1 is SGHDN and CDR2 is FVKESK in the germline V gene. V shed 4 bases and J 4 bases; nucleotides not matched to a gene: 11. The CDR3, as DNA: TGTGCCAGCAGCCCGAACCGAGCGGGGGGCACGTACAATGAGCAGTTCTTC. Protein: CASSPNRAGGTYNEQFF.

CDR3 sequence: CSVVGGPYNEQYF. The CDR3 DNA reads as TGCAGCGTTGTGGGCGGACCCTACAATGAGCAGTACTTC. This rearrangement joins TRBV29-1 to TRBJ2-5; D unresolved. Germline CDR1 is SQVTM and CDR2 is ANQGSEA. This CDR3 comprises 13 residues. V was clipped by 4 bases and J by 11 bases, with 20 bases between them.

This clonotype has a count of ten or more. As DNA, the CDR3 is TGTGCCAGCAGCCACCGGGGGGAGGCGTACAATGAGCAGTTCTTC. Translated: CASSHRGEAYNEQFF. This sequence joins TRBV7-2 and TRBJ2-1; TRBD2 matches 7 bases. V shed 5 bases, J shed 4 bases, and the junction held 8 bases outside the gene matches. Germline values: CDR1 SGHTA, CDR2 FQGNSA. The CDR3 spans 15 residues. Variable domain in full (rest from reference TRBV7-2 and TRBJ2-1): GAGVSQSPSNKVTEKGKDVELRCDPISGHTALYWYRQSLGQGLEFLIYFQGNSAPDKSGLPSDRFSAERTGGSVSTLTIQRTQQEDSAVYLCASSHRGEAYNEQFFGPGTRLTVL.

The J gene is TRBJ2-1, the V gene TRBV5-6, with 14 bases lining up with TRBD2. V trimming: 3 bases; J trimming: 1 base; junction bases outside the gene matches: 6. The CDR3 totals 18 residues. Germline CDR1 SGHDT, CDR2 YYEEEE. Here the CDR3 reads CASSWRLAGGQSYNEQFF. In DNA, the CDR3 is TGTGCCAGCAGCTGGAGACTAGCGGGGGGGCAATCCTACAATGAGCAGTTCTTC.

V gene TRBV11-3 combines with J gene TRBJ1-5, with a weak D call TRBD1 (6 bases). Trimming shortened V by 1 base and J by 4 bases, and 14 bases separated the two germline ends. Germline values: CDR1 SGHNT, CDR2 YENEEA. This CDR3 region has 16 residues. CDR3 sequence reads: CASSLGAPTGNQPQHF. DNA for the CDR3: TGTGCCAGCAGCTTAGGGGCCCCTACAGGGAATCAGCCCCAGCATTTT.

This clonotype was recorded only once. Written as DNA, the CDR3 is TGTGCCAGCAGGGCCGGACAGCTCTATGGCTACACCTTC. The encoded protein is CASRAGQLYGYTF. This sequence joins TRBV6-5 and TRBJ1-2; maybe TRBD1 (6 bases). V was trimmed by 6 bases and J by 4 bases, leaving 12 bases between them. The germline gives CDR1 MNHEY, CDR2 SVGAGI. The CDR3 contains 13 residues.

The V gene is TRBV4-1, the J gene TRBJ2-7, with D possibly matching TRBD2 (6 bases). CDR1 is MGHRA and CDR2 is YSYEKL in the germline V gene. The V end was cut by 0 bases, the J end by 0 bases, with 9 bases between. This CDR3 comprises 15 residues. Here the CDR3 reads CASSQDIGGSYEQYF. The CDR3 DNA reads TGCGCCAGCAGCCAAGATATCGGGGGCTCCTACGAGCAGTACTTC.

This clonotype has only a few counts. The genes are TRBV21-1 and TRBJ2-3; TRBD1 is taken as the D call from the table, unchecked against the DNA. TRBV21-1 is flagged as a pseudogene. There are 15 residues in the CDR3. The CDR3 reads CASSTGRGRTDTQYF. DNA of the CDR3: TGTGCCAGCAGCACTGGCAGGGGGCGCACAGATACGCAGTATTTT.

This clonotype was observed many times. The chain has TRBV6-6 and TRBJ1-1, with D unresolved. Germline assignment: CDR1 MNHNY and CDR2 SVGAGI (reference sequence). Trimming removed 5 bases from V and 2 bases from J, with 9 bases in between. The CDR3 runs 13 residues. The CDR3 DNA follows: TGTGCCAGCAGTAGCCGGGTAAACACTGAAGCTTTCTTT. This translates into CASSSRVNTEAFF.

This clonotype was counted a few times. The rearrangement links TRBV2 to TRBJ1-1; D is ambiguous. Deletions cut 6 bases from V and 1 base from J, with 9 bases between. Germline CDR1 reads SNHLY; CDR2 reads FYNNEI. There are 13 residues in the CDR3. CDR3 sequence: CASSARSNTEAFF. CDR3 DNA sequence: TGTGCCAGCAGCGCCAGGTCGAACACTGAAGCTTTCTTT.

This clonotype was seen ten or more times. The chain is built from TRBV10-3 and TRBJ2-7; 11 nucleotides align to TRBD2. There are 13 residues in the CDR3. Looked up from germline, CDR1 is ENHRY and CDR2 is SYGVKD. Trimming cost V 10 bases and J 4 bases; bases outside gene matches: 6. CDR3 coding DNA: TGTGCCACCGGACTAGCGGGCGAGTACGAGCAGTACTTC. Its translation is CATGLAGEYEQYF.

This clonotype was observed a handful of times. The chain carries TRBV20-1 and TRBJ2-7; 9 nucleotides agree with TRBD2. CDR3 length: 13 residues. Germline V CDR1 and CDR2: DFQATT, SNEGSKA (reference sequence). J was trimmed by 2 bases and V by 5 bases; bases with no gene match: 4. This CDR3 reads CSAVAGEPYEQYF. The CDR3 DNA reads as TGCAGTGCTGTAGCGGGAGAGCCCTACGAGCAGTACTTC.

The genes are TRBV7-2 and TRBJ1-5; D is undetermined. Trimming removed 2 bases at V and 1 base at J, with 9 bases between. This CDR3 comprises 15 residues. Germline V lookup: CDR1 SGHTA, CDR2 FQGNSA. CDR3 nucleotide sequence: TGTGCCAGCAGCTTAATCTCGGAGAGCAATCAGCCCCAGCATTTT. This codes for CASSLISESNQPQHF.